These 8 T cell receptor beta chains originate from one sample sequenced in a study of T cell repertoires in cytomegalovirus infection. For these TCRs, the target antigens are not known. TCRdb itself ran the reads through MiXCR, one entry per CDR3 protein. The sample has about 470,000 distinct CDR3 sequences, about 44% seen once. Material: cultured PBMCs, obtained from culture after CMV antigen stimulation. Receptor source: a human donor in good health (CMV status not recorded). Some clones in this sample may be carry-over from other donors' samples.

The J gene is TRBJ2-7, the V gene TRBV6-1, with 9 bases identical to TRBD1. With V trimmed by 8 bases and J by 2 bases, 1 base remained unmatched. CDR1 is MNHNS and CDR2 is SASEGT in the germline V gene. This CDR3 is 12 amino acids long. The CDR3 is CASRDRAYEQYF. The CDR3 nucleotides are TGTGCCAGCCGGGACAGGGCCTACGAGCAGTACTTC.

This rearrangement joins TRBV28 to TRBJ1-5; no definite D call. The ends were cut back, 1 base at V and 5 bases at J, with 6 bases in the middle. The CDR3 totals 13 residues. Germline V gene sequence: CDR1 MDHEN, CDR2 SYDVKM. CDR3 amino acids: CASSLYGHQPQHF. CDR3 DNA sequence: TGTGCCAGCAGTTTATATGGGCATCAGCCCCAGCATTTT.

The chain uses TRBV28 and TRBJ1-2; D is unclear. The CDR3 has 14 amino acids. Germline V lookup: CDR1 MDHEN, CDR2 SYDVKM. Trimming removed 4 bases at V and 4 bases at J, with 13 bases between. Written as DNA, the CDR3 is TGTGCCAGCAGTTCTGCCCCGGGCAGCTATGGCTACACCTTC. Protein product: CASSSAPGSYGYTF.

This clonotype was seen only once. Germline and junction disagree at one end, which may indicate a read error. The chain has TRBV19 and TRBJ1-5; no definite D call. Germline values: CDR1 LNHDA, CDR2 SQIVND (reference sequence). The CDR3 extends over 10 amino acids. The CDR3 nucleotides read TGCTTGGGTGAGCACCAGCCCCAGCATTTT. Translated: CLGEHQPQHF.

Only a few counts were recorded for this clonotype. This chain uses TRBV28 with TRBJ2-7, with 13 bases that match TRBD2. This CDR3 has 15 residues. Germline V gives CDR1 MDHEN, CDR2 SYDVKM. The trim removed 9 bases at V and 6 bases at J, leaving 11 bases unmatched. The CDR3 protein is CASVTLGLAGVEQYF. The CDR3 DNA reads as TGTGCCAGTGTAACCCTAGGACTAGCGGGGGTCGAGCAGTACTTC. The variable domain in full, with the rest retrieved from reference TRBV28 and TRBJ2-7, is DVKVTQSSRYLVKRTGEKVFLECVQDMDHENMFWYRQDPGLGLRLIYFSYDVKMKEKGDIPEGYSVSREKKERFSLILESASTNQTSMYLCASVTLGLAGVEQYFGPGTRLTVT.

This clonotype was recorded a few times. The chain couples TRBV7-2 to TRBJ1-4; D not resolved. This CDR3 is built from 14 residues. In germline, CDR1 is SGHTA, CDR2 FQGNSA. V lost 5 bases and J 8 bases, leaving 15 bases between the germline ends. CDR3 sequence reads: CASSPNGASEKLFF. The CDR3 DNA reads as TGTGCCAGCAGCCCAAATGGTGCATCGGAAAAACTGTTTTTT.

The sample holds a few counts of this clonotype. CDR3 DNA: TGCAGTGCTAGAGTAGGAATGTCCTACAATGAGCAGTTCTTC. Protein sequence: CSARVGMSYNEQFF. The J gene is TRBJ2-1, the V gene TRBV20-1; D uncertain. V was clipped by 1 base and J by 1 base, with 8 bases between them. The CDR3 has 14 residues. Germline CDR1 DFQATT, CDR2 SNEGSKA (reference sequence).

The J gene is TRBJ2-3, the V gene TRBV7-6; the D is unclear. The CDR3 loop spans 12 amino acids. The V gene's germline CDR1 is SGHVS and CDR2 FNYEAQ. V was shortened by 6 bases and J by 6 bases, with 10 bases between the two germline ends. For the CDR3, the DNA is TGTGCCAGCAGGCTCCCCCGGGATACGCAGTATTTT. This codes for CASRLPRDTQYF.